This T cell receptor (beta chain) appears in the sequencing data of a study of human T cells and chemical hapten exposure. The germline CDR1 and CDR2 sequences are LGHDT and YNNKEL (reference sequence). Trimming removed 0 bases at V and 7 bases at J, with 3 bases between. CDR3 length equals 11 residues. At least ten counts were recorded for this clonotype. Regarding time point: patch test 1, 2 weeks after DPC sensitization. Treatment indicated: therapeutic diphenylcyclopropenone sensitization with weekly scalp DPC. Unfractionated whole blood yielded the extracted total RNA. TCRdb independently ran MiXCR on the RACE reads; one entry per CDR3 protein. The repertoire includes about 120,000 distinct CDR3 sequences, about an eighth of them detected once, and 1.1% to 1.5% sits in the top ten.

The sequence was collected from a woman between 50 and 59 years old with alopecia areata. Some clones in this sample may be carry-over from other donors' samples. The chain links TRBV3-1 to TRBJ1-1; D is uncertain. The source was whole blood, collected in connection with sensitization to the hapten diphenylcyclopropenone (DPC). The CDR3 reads CASSQEFEAFF. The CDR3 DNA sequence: TGTGCCAGCAGCCAAGAATTTGAAGCTTTCTTT.